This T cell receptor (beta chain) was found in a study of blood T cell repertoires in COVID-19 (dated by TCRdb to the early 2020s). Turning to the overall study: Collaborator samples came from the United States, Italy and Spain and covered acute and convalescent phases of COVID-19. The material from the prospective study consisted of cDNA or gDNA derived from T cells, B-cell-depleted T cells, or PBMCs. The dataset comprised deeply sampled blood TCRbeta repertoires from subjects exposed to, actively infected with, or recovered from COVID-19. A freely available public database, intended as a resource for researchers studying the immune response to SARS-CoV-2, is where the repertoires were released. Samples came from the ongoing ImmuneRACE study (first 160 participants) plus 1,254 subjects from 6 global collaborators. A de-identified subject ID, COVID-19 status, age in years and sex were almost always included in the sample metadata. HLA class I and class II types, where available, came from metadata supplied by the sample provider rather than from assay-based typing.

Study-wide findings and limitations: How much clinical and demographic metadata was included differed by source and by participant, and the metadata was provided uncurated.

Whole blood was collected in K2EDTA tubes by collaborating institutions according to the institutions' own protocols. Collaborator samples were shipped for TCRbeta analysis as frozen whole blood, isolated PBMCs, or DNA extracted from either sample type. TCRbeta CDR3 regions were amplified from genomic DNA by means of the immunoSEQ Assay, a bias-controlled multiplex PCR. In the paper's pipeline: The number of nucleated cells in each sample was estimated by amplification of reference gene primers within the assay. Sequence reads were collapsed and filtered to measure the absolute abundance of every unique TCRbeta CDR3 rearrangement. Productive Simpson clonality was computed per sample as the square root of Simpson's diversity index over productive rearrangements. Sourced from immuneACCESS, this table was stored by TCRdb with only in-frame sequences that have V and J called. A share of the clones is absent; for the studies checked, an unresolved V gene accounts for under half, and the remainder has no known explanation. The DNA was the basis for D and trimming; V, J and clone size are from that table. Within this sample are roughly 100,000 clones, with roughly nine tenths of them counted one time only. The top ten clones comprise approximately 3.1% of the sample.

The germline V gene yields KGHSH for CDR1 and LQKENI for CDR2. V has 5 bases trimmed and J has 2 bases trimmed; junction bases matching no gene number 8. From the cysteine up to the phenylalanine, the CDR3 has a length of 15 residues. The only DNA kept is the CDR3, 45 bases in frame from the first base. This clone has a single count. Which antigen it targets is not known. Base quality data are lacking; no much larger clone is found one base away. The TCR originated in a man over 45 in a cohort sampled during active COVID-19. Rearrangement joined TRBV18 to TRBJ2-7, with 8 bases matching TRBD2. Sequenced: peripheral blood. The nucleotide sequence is TGTGCCAGCTCATCTCAAGGCGGGGGGCCCTACGAGCAGTACTTC. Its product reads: CASSSQGGGPYEQYF.